Listed below are T cell receptor beta chains from one sample, sequenced in a study of cytomegalovirus exposure and HLA in healthy donors. Sequencing used immunoSEQ multiplex PCR; TCRdb keeps in-frame clones, though not all of them. The table has over 110,000 clones, roughly three quarters seen once. Sequencing was carried out using PBMCs. Receptors originate from a female donor in good health and CMV-seronegative. Each CDR3 is given with its conserved first and last residue. D genes are given only for firm matches. The size field is filled for only some rows; it gives once, few, many or a size class.

TRBV27,TRBJ2-1,NA,NA,CASSQGVYNEQFF,TGTGCCAGCAGTCAAGGGGTCTACAATGAGCAGTTCTTC
TRBV5-1,TRBJ1-5,NA,NA,CASSLEGVDNQPQHF,TGCGCCAGCAGCTTGGAGGGGGTTGACAATCAGCCCCAGCATTTT
TRBV5-1,TRBJ1-6,few,TRBD1,CASSVGQGATPLHF,TGCGCCAGCAGCGTAGGACAGGGGGCGACACCCCTCCACTTT
TRBV28,TRBJ2-6,NA,TRBD1,CASSSHQKQGSAGANVLTF,TGTGCCAGCAGTTCACACCAAAAACAGGGGTCGGCTGGGGCCAACGTCCTGACTTTC
TRBV7-6,TRBJ2-1,NA,NA,CASSSWGERARANEQFF,TGTGCCAGCAGCTCATGGGGAGAGAGAGCTCGGGCCAATGAGCAGTTCTTC
TRBV5-1,TRBJ1-6,few,NA,CASSSMGAGVNSPLHF,TGCGCCAGCAGCTCGATGGGGGCAGGAGTTAATTCACCCCTCCACTTT
TRBV11-2,TRBJ1-1,NA,NA,CASSLERNTEAFF,TGTGCCAGCAGCTTAGAGAGAAACACTGAAGCTTTCTTT
TRBV7-9,TRBJ2-5,NA,NA,CASSLATSGETQYF,TGTGCCAGCAGCTTAGCGACTAGTGGGGAGACCCAGTACTTC
TRBV27,TRBJ2-7,NA,NA,CASSLSVRNYEQYF,TGTGCCAGCAGTTTATCGGTTAGAAACTACGAGCAGTACTTC
TRBV4-1,TRBJ1-4,NA,NA,CASSIEVARKLFF,TGCGCCAGCAGCATCGAGGTCGCCCGAAAACTGTTTTTT
TRBV11-2,TRBJ1-2,NA,TRBD1,CASSPRSGQASNYGYTF,TGTGCCAGCAGCCCTCGTTCGGGACAGGCTTCTAACTATGGCTACACCTTC
TRBV6-5,TRBJ2-3,NA,NA,CASSLEGDVSTDTQYF,TGTGCCAGCAGTTTAGAGGGGGATGTCAGCACAGATACGCAGTATTTT
TRBV5-5,TRBJ1-1,NA,NA,CASSSGPNREAFF,TGTGCCAGCAGCTCGGGTCCCAACCGTGAAGCTTTCTTT
TRBV6-4,TRBJ1-1,NA,NA,CASSDPGTEAFF,TGTGCCAGCAGTGACCCAGGCACTGAAGCTTTCTTT
TRBV6-5,TRBJ2-6,NA,NA,CASRTGSSGANVLTF,TGTGCCAGCAGAACAGGGAGCTCTGGGGCCAACGTCCTGACTTTC
TRBV14,TRBJ2-1,NA,NA,CASRQGGHNEQFF,TGTGCCAGCAGACAGGGCGGCCACAATGAGCAGTTCTTC
TRBV6-5,TRBJ2-3,NA,NA,CASSGLQTTDTQYF,TGTGCCAGCAGTGGACTTCAAACCACAGATACGCAGTATTTT
TRBV6-1,TRBJ1-6,many,NA,CASGQGHSPLHF,TGTGCCAGCGGGCAGGGTCATTCACCCCTCCACTTT
TRBV7-9,TRBJ2-4,NA,TRBD1,CASSGLQGAVAKNIQYF,TGTGCCAGCAGCGGATTACAGGGGGCCGTAGCCAAAAACATTCAGTACTTC
TRBV5-1,TRBJ1-1,NA,NA,CASSLREGMDTEAFF,TGCGCCAGCAGCTTGAGAGAGGGCATGGACACTGAAGCTTTCTTT
TRBV7-2,TRBJ2-3,NA,TRBD2,CASSPPGLAGTADTQYF,TGTGCCAGCAGCCCGCCGGGACTAGCGGGGACTGCAGATACGCAGTATTTT
TRBV30,TRBJ2-1,few,NA,CAGTTGGRGGNEQFF,TGTGCCGGGACAACGGGCGGGAGAGGCGGCAATGAGCAGTTCTTC
TRBV7-2,TRBJ1-5,NA,TRBD1,CASSPRTGHQPQHF,TGTGCCAGCAGCCCACGGACAGGGCATCAGCCCCAGCATTTT
TRBV5-8,TRBJ2-7,NA,TRBD1,CASSPGDRAYEQYF,TGTGCCAGCAGCCCCGGCGACAGGGCATACGAGCAGTACTTC
TRBV28,TRBJ2-2,NA,NA,CASSLYPGTTNTGELFF,TGTGCCAGCAGTTTATATCCCGGGACAACGAACACCGGGGAGCTGTTTTTT
TRBV10-3,TRBJ2-3,NA,TRBD1,CAISAGTGRTADTQYF,TGTGCCATCAGTGCGGGGACAGGCCGTACCGCAGATACGCAGTATTTT
TRBV10-2,TRBJ1-5,NA,NA,CASSESLSQPQHF,TGCGCCAGCAGTGAGTCGTTGAGCCAGCCCCAGCATTTT
TRBV6-6,TRBJ1-1,NA,NA,CATNLYGGSSEAFF,TGTGCCACCAACCTTTACGGAGGGAGCTCTGAAGCTTTCTTT
TRBV5-4,TRBJ2-1,NA,TRBD2,CASSFSGSFDEQFF,TGTGCCAGCAGCTTTAGCGGGAGCTTTGATGAGCAGTTCTTC
TRBV15,TRBJ2-6,NA,NA,CATSRGGSGANVLTF,TGTGCCACCAGCAGAGGCGGCTCTGGGGCCAACGTCCTGACTTTC
TRBV5-1,TRBJ2-7,NA,TRBD1,CASSFSPGGANEQYF,TGCGCCAGCAGCTTTTCTCCAGGGGGCGCAAACGAGCAGTACTTC
TRBV7-2,TRBJ1-4,NA,NA,CASSLTARDGKLFF,TGTGCCAGCAGCTTGACGGCCAGGGATGGAAAACTGTTTTTT
TRBV7-9,TRBJ1-2,NA,NA,CASSLGRLNYGYTF,TGTGCCAGCAGCTTGGGCCGGCTTAACTATGGCTACACCTTC
TRBV6-6,TRBJ2-2,few,TRBD2,CASSPGTSGNTGELFF,TGTGCCAGCAGCCCCGGGACTAGCGGTAACACCGGGGAGCTGTTTTTT
TRBV7-2,TRBJ2-3,NA,TRBD2,CASNAQPSGEGDTQYF,TGTGCCAGCAACGCTCAACCTAGCGGGGAGGGAGATACGCAGTATTTT
TRBV10-3,TRBJ1-3,NA,TRBD1,CATGGQALSGNTIYF,TGTGCCACAGGGGGACAGGCCCTCTCTGGAAACACCATATATTTT
TRBV6-5,TRBJ2-7,NA,NA,CASSSRFHEQYF,TGTGCCAGCAGTTCCAGGTTCCACGAGCAGTACTTC
TRBV7-9,TRBJ2-5,NA,NA,CASSFGGPQETQYF,TGTGCCAGCAGCTTCGGTGGTCCCCAAGAGACCCAGTACTTC
TRBV2,TRBJ2-5,once,NA,CASAGALEYF,TGTGCCAGCGCGGGGGCTCTTGAGTACTTC
TRBV5-6,TRBJ1-1,NA,NA,CASTFDGLGTEAFF,TGTGCCAGCACCTTCGACGGACTTGGCACTGAAGCTTTCTTT
TRBV7-9,TRBJ2-1,NA,TRBD2,CASSETSGTPNEQFF,TGTGCCAGCAGCGAAACTAGCGGCACCCCCAATGAGCAGTTCTTC
TRBV11-2,TRBJ2-2,NA,TRBD2,CASSLRAGGGTGELFF,TGTGCCAGCAGCTTAAGGGCGGGAGGAGGGACCGGGGAGCTGTTTTTT
TRBV12-5,TRBJ2-1,once,TRBD2,CASGSTSGTSQQFF,TGTGCTAGTGGTTCCACTTCTGGGACTAGTCAGCAGTTCTTC
TRBV7-8,TRBJ2-7,NA,TRBD2,CASSLRLAGVGEQYF,TGTGCCAGCAGCTTAAGGCTAGCGGGAGTTGGAGAGCAGTACTTC
TRBV2,TRBJ2-2,few,NA,CASTADRNTGELFF,TGTGCCAGCACTGCGGACAGAAACACCGGGGAGCTGTTTTTT
TRBV11-3,TRBJ2-7,NA,NA,CASSRLGGAGSYEQYF,TGTGCCAGCAGCCGCCTAGGGGGGGCGGGGTCCTACGAGCAGTACTTC